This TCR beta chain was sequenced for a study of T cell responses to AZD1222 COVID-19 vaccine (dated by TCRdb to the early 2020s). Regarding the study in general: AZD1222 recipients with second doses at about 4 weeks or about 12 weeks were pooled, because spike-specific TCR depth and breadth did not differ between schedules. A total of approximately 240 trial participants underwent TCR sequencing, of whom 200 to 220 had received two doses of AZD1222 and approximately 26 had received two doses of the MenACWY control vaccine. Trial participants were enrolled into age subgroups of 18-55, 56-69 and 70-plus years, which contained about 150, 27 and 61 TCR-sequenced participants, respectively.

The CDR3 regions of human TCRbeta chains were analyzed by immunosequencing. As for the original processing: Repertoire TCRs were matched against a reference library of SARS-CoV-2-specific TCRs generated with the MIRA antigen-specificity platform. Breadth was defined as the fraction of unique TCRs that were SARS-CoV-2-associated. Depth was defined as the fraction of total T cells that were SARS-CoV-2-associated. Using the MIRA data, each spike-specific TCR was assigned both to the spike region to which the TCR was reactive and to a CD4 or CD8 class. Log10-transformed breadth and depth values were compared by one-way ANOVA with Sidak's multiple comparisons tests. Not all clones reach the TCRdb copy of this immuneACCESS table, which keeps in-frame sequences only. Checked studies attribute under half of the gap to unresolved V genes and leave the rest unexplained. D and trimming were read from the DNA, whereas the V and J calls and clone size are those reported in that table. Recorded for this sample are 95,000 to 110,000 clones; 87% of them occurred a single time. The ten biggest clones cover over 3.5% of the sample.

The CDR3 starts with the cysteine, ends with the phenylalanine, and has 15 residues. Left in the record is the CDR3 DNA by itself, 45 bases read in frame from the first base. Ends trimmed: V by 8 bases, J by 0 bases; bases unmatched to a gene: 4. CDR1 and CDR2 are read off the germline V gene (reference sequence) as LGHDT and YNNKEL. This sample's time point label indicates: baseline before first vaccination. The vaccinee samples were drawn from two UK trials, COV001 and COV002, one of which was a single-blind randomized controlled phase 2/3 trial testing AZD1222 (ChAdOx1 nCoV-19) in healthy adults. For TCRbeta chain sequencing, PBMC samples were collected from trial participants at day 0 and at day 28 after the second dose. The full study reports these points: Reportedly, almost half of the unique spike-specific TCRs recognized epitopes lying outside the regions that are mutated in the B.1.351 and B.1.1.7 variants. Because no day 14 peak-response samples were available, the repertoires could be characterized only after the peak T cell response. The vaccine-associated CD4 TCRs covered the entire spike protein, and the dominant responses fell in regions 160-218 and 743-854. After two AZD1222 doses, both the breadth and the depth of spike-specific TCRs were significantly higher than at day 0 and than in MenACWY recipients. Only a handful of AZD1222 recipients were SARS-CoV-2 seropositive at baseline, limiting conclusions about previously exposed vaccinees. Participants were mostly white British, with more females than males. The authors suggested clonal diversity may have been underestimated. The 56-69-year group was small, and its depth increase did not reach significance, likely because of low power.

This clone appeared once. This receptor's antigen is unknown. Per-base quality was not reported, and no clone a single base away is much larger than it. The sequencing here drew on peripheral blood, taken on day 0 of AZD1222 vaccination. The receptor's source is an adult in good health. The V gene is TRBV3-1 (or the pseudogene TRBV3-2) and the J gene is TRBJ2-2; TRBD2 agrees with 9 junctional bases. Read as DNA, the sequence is TGTGCCAGCGGACCTAGCGGGGCGAACACCGGGGAGCTGTTTTTT. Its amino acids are CASGPSGANTGELFF.